Reported below is one TCR beta chain. The target antigen is unknown. Sequencing was performed with immunoSEQ multiplex PCR; in TCRdb, only in-frame clones are kept and a portion is missing. The data show roughly 99,000 clones, 87% seen once. The source of the sample is a study of T cell responses to AZD1222 COVID-19 vaccine. The CDR3 spans 15 residues. From germline, CDR1 is MDHEN and CDR2 SYDVKM. V was trimmed by 5 bases and J by 4 bases, leaving 18 bases between them. Study-level points and caveats: Breadth and depth of Spike-specific TCRs rose after two AZD1222 doses. A mostly white British donor set with more females was recruited, and clonal diversity was possibly underestimated. Baseline seropositivity characterized only a handful of AZD1222 recipients.

This chain joins TRBV28 and TRBJ2-7; a weak D match, TRBD2 (7 bases). This sequence originates from an adult who received the AZD1222 COVID-19 vaccine. The sequenced sample was peripheral blood, obtained 28 days after the second AZD1222 dose. CDR3 loop: CASSGRGALSYEQYF. In DNA form, the CDR3 reads TGTGCCAGCAGTGGACGGGGGGCCCTCAGTTACGAGCAGTACTTC.